This T cell receptor (beta chain) came from a study of CXCR3-negative and CXCR3-positive naive CD8 T cells. Per germline, CDR1 SQVTM and CDR2 ANQGSEA. This CDR3 region has 16 residues. Points from the study as a whole: With respect to TRBV-TRBJ usage, naive CXCR3-negative and CXCR3-positive cells were similar; memory differed.

The authors made the TRB cDNA libraries by 5' RACE using UMI labels. TCRdb re-analyzed the 5' RACE reads; it lists each CDR3 protein once, without DNA. The sample table sets out roughly 40,000 distinct CDR3 sequences. With regard to this clonotype: No antigen is known for it.

The V gene is TRBV29-1, the J gene TRBJ1-4; the D gene TCRdb calls, TRBD1, cannot be checked with no DNA. The sequencing input was memory CD8+ T cells from blood. The receptor was isolated from a human donor in good health. Some clones in this sample may be carry-over from other donors' samples. CDR3 sequence: CSVEVEGQGVPDGLFF.